The rows below give T cell receptor beta chains drawn from one sample of a study of beta chain features in type 1 diabetes. The data were produced by immunoSEQ multiplex PCR, yet TCRdb's version contains in-frame clones alone and is incomplete. The table lists some 240,000 clones, roughly 16% of them singletons. Sequenced: naive CD4+ T cells from blood. Receptor source: a man between 25 and 39 years old with type 1 diabetes. The conserved cysteine and the conserved F or W are not part of the CDR3 here. D genes are given only for firm matches. For some rows the clone size is stated as once, few or many, or as a class when expanded; others skip it.

CDR3 protein	D gene	clone size	CDR3 length	V gene	J gene
AWSGGIQETQY	NA	NA	11	TRBV30	TRBJ2-5
ASSYPGADYEQY	NA	NA	12	TRBV7-6	TRBJ2-7
ASSQEETAGELF	NA	NA	12	TRBV4-3	TRBJ2-2
ASSPLQGSYEQY	NA	NA	12	TRBV28	TRBJ2-7
ASSSQSRGTEAF	NA	NA	12	TRBV5-6	TRBJ1-1
ASSLVGQETQY	NA	NA	11	TRBV13	TRBJ2-5
ASSSGTPGYEQY	NA	few	12	TRBV7-2	TRBJ2-7
ASSAGLAGETQY	TRBD2	NA	12	TRBV9	TRBJ2-5
ASSASGPPNTGELF	NA	few	14	TRBV18	TRBJ2-2
ASSGPGYGGELF	NA	NA	12	TRBV9	TRBJ2-2
SVDGARYEQY	NA	few	10	TRBV29-1	TRBJ2-7
ASSPQVDRGYT	NA	few	11	TRBV9	TRBJ1-2
AWSGTGAYEQY	NA	few	11	TRBV30	TRBJ2-7
ASSLNPDGSYEQY	NA	NA	13	TRBV27	TRBJ2-7
AGREGSEQF	TRBD2	NA	9	TRBV2	TRBJ2-1
ASSLLMSGSYNEQF	NA	NA	14	TRBV7-9	TRBJ2-1
ASSLEGRNTGELF	NA	few	13	TRBV5-4	TRBJ2-2
ASRPTGTGRGYT	TRBD1	once	12	TRBV28	TRBJ1-2
ASSPAGLGNQPQH	NA	few	13	TRBV14	TRBJ1-5
SVEGASDNEQF	NA	NA	11	TRBV29-1	TRBJ2-1
ASRGVAIRNEQF	NA	NA	12	TRBV25-1	TRBJ2-1
SVDTGDGQY	TRBD1	NA	9	TRBV29-1	TRBJ2-7
ASSLVSAGKNIQY	TRBD2	NA	13	TRBV7-2	TRBJ2-4
ASRSTGGPYNEQF	TRBD2	NA	13	TRBV7-2	TRBJ2-1
ASRYDTDTQY	NA	few	10	TRBV19	TRBJ2-3
ASSSAGGTNEQF	TRBD2	NA	12	TRBV7-2	TRBJ2-1
ASSLTSGIGTDTQY	TRBD2	few	14	TRBV5-1	TRBJ2-3
ASSLRTGSGETQY	NA	few	13	TRBV5-1	TRBJ2-5